The clone carrying this T cell receptor beta chain was detected a few times. Antigen: not known. Preparation of the TCRbeta library was carried out with unique molecular identifiers. TCRdb reanalysed the PCR reads using MiXCR and keeps one entry per CDR3 protein. This table has around 440,000 distinct CDR3 sequences, roughly 15% appearing once. These data belong to a study of T-cell reconstitution after alpha-beta-depleted transplantation in children. General study points: Surviving recipient T cells and thymic progenitors produced the high day-60 TCRbeta diversity seen in some patients. Reportedly, roughly two months post-transplant, alpha-beta T cells arose from several hundred expanded graft clones. After one year, T-cell counts and TCRbeta diversity mostly came from new T cells.

The sample here was PBMCs, mostly from graft donor cells, taken 360 days after TCRalphabeta/CD19-depleted stem cell transplant. This clonotype originated in a boy under two years old who had a stem cell transplant for Wiskott-Aldrich syndrome, so the T cells may come from the graft donor.

CDR3 sequence: CASSLYLGRGPANEQYF. The CDR3 region has the DNA TGTGCCAGCAGTTTGTATTTGGGGAGGGGCCCTGCCAACGAGCAGTACTTC. The rearrangement joins TRBV12-3 or TRBV12-4 to TRBJ2-7; 7 bases line up with TRBD2. Losses at the gene ends were 3 bases for V and 5 bases for J; bases not matched to a gene: 16. The CDR3 is 17 residues long.